This TCR beta chain came from a study of T cell repertoires in cytomegalovirus infection. A word on this clonotype: No antigen is known for it.

Each CDR3 protein gets one entry after TCRdb re-called the reads with MiXCR. The data hold about 920,000 distinct CDR3 sequences, with around a third observed a single time. This CDR3 is built from 15 residues. V lost 6 bases and J lost 0, with 13 bases in between. Findings of the study overall: The study found HLA-C-restricted CMV-specific TCR beta clonotypes dominating the ex vivo response.

The TCR sequence derives from a human donor in good health (CMV status not recorded). Some clones in this sample may be carry-over from other donors' samples. The sequencing here drew on cultured CD8+ T cells from PBMCs, taken from culture after CMV antigen stimulation. The rearrangement joins TRBV12-3 or TRBV12-4 to TRBJ2-3; no clear D. CDR3: CASSYPRDSTDTQYF. The CDR3 DNA reads as TGTGCCAGCAGCTACCCCCGAGACAGCACAGATACGCAGTATTTT.